The 14 T cell receptor beta chains given below trace back to one sample, sequenced in a study of blood T cell repertoires in COVID-19. This table comes from immunoSEQ multiplex PCR, and its TCRdb copy is limited to in-frame clones, with some not included. The sample holds fewer than 75,000 clones, 60% to 80% seen once. Source material: peripheral blood. These receptors all stem from a woman aged 55-70 years with acute or convalescent COVID-19.

The DNA for the CDR3 is TGTGCCAGCATCTCACTCTCGACAGTTTCGGGCGGCTACACCTTC. The encoded protein is CASISLSTVSGGYTF. V usage is TRBV28 and J usage is TRBJ1-2; D is perhaps TRBD1 (5 bases). The CDR3 consists of 15 residues. Trimming cost V 7 bases and J 8 bases, with 23 bases left between them. CDR1 is MDHEN and CDR2 is SYDVKM in the germline V gene.

The chain employs TRBV6-5 and TRBJ2-7; 8 nucleotides line up with TRBD1. Per the germline V gene, CDR1 is MNHEY and CDR2 is SVGAGI. The CDR3 runs 15 residues. The J segment lost 0 bases and the V segment lost 10 bases, leaving 11 bases of the junction unmatched. The CDR3 nucleotides are TGTGCCACTAGAACCGGGACAGGAGGCTCCTACGAGCAGTACTTC. It encodes CATRTGTGGSYEQYF.

V is TRBV9 and J is TRBJ1-2; D gene unclear. This CDR3 spans 12 amino acids. In germline, CDR1 is SGDLS, CDR2 YYNGEE. V dropped 4 bases and J dropped 4 bases, with 8 bases sitting between them. CDR3 in DNA: TGTGCCAGCAGCAGAAGCTCCTATGGCTACACCTTC. Its translation is CASSRSSYGYTF.

The chain uses TRBV18 and TRBJ1-2; 8 bases map to TRBD1. Germline-derived CDR1 and CDR2 are KGHSH and LQKENI. The CDR3 is 12 residues long. V gave up 7 bases and J gave up 4 bases; unmatched junction bases: 2. The DNA for the CDR3 is TGTGCCAGCTTAGGGACAGGCTATGGCTACACCTTC. Its translation: CASLGTGYGYTF. The variable domain in full, completed from reference TRBV18 and TRBJ1-2, reads NAGVMQNPRHLVRRRGQEARLRCSPMKGHSHVYWYRQLPEEGLKFMVYLQKENIIDESGMPKERFSAEFPKEGPSILRIQQVVRGDSAAYFCASLGTGYGYTFGSGTRLTVV.

This sequence joins TRBV2 and TRBJ1-6, with a tentative D call TRBD1 (5 bases). The V and J ends lost 6 bases and 10 bases respectively, with 19 bases between them. This CDR3 spans 15 amino acids. Germline values: CDR1 SNHLY, CDR2 FYNNEI. CDR3 amino acids: CASREGRTRRSPLHF. DNA for the CDR3: TGTGCCAGCAGGGAGGGACGAACGAGGAGATCACCCCTCCACTTT.

J is TRBJ2-3 and V is TRBV4-2; 13 positions match TRBD2. After removal of 0 bases from V and 3 bases from J, the junction contained 9 bases not matched to a gene. This CDR3 comprises 19 residues. Looked up from germline, CDR1 is LGHNA and CDR2 is YNFKEQ. CDR3 bases: TGTGCCAGCAGCCAAGATGCGGGAACTAGCGGGGGGGCAACAGATACGCAGTATTTT. It translates to CASSQDAGTSGGATDTQYF.

This clone was found a few times. The CDR3 region is CASSPWQDRNQPQHF. The CDR3 DNA is TGTGCCAGTAGCCCGTGGCAGGATCGCAATCAGCCCCAGCATTTT. The V gene is TRBV19, the J gene TRBJ1-5; D is ambiguous. CDR3 size: 15 residues. V gave up 6 bases and J gave up 2 bases, with 14 bases separating them. The V gene's germline CDR1 is LNHDA and CDR2 SQIVND (reference sequence).

This clone turned up a few times. This sequence joins TRBV2 and TRBJ1-5; D uncertain. The V gene's germline CDR1 is SNHLY and CDR2 FYNNEI. The CDR3 runs 12 residues. The V end was cut by 5 bases, the J end by 4 bases, with 6 bases between. CDR3 sequence reads: CASSNTNQPQHF. DNA of the CDR3: TGTGCCAGCAGTAACACGAATCAGCCCCAGCATTTT.

The chain employs TRBV2 and TRBJ1-3; D not resolved. The CDR3 is 16 residues long. V was clipped by 6 bases and J by 0 bases, with 15 bases between them. The germline V gene encodes CDR1 SNHLY and CDR2 FYNNEI. This CDR3 reads CASRRTGSFSGNTIYF. The CDR3 region has the DNA TGTGCCAGCAGAAGGACGGGAAGCTTCTCTGGAAACACCATATATTTT.

The chain is built from TRBV10-3 and TRBJ2-7; no clear D. The CDR3 contains 13 residues. CDR1 ENHRY and CDR2 SYGVKD come from the germline V gene. The V end lost 2 bases, the J end lost 3 bases, and 8 bases lay between the germline ends. The CDR3 is CAISEAGFYEQYF. The CDR3 nucleotides are TGTGCCATCAGTGAGGCAGGATTCTACGAGCAGTACTTC.

The V call is TRBV28, the J call TRBJ1-1, with a weak D call TRBD1 (6 bases). Germline V gives CDR1 MDHEN, CDR2 SYDVKM. Trimming removed 9 bases from V and 5 bases from J, with 13 bases in between. The CDR3 runs to 12 residues. The CDR3 DNA is TGTGCCAGTTACAGGGTAAAAACTGAAGCTTTCTTT. As protein: CASYRVKTEAFF.

V and J are TRBV10-2 and TRBJ1-2; TRBD1 is a possible D gene (5 bases). The germline V gene has CDR1 WSHSY and CDR2 SAAADI. This CDR3 has 15 residues. V was cut by 8 bases and J by 6 bases, with 22 bases left in between. The DNA for the CDR3 is TGCGCCAGCTCTCCAAGCGGGGGAGCTACCCATGGCTACACCTTC. The encoded protein is CASSPSGGATHGYTF.

The chain has TRBV6-1 and TRBJ2-1, with a tentative D call TRBD2 (6 bases). The CDR3 is 13 amino acids. The V gene's germline CDR1 is MNHNS and CDR2 SASEGT. V dropped 2 bases and J dropped 7 bases, with 9 bases sitting between them. Here the CDR3 reads CASSETSRNEQFF. CDR3 DNA sequence: TGTGCCAGCAGTGAAACTAGCAGGAATGAGCAGTTCTTC.

J is TRBJ1-4 and V is TRBV5-1; D is ambiguous. The CDR3 consists of 13 residues. Germline CDR1 SGHRS, CDR2 YFSETQ. Deletions cut 2 bases from V and 5 bases from J, with 7 bases between. The CDR3 nucleotides are TGCGCCAGCAGCTTCCGGTCCAATGAAAAACTGTTTTTT. This gives the protein CASSFRSNEKLFF.